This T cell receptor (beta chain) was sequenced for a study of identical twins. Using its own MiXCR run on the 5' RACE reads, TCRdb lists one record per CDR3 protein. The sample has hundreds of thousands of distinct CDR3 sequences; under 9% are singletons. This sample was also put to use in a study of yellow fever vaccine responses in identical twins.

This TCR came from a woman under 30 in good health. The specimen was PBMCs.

The CDR3 DNA is TGTGCCAGCAGGGGGGGAGACAGGGGCTACGAGCAGTACTTC. Amino acids: CASRGGDRGYEQYF. This chain connects TRBV2 to TRBJ2-7; 8 bases map to TRBD1. CDR3 size: 14 residues. V lost 6 bases, J lost 3 bases, and 7 bases stayed unmatched. CDR1 and CDR2 (germline): SNHLY, FYNNEI.